This TCR beta chain appears in the sequencing data of a study of shared clonotypes between healthy human individuals. General study findings and limits: Relative to their counterparts shared across all four donors, non-shared clonotypes exhibited diminished generation probabilities.

V was clipped by 3 bases and J by 8 bases, with 20 bases between them. Germline loops: CDR1 SGHRS, CDR2 YFSETQ. This CDR3 region has 15 residues. Replicate PCRs run on sorted subsets employed 200 ng DNA, about 27,000 T cell genomes. Profiling relied on immunoSEQ multiplex PCR, and the TCRdb table lists in-frame clones only, not all of them. In the table there are fewer than 1.6 million clones, approximately 98.5% of which are singletons. Regarding this clone: The antigen is undetermined.

Sequencing was performed on naive CD4+ T cells sorted from blood. Subset described: CD45RA+ positively selected. This sequence was found in a man aged 25-45 years in good health. V gene TRBV5-1 combines with J gene TRBJ1-2, with a weak D call TRBD1 (6 bases). CDR3 region: CASSWTTGLGGGYTF. CDR3 nucleotides: TGCGCCAGCAGCTGGACCACAGGGTTAGGCGGGGGCTACACCTTC.